The 17 T cell receptor beta chains listed next were all sequenced from one sample in a study of OX40 agonist ivuxolimab in advanced cancers. Libraries were prepared by immunoSEQ multiplex PCR; TCRdb keeps only in-frame clonotypes and omits some of them. This table holds 40,000 to 60,000 clones, more than 80% found once. The source material was CD4+ or CD8+ T cells sorted from blood, sampled in a trial of the OX40 agonist ivuxolimab. The source of these receptors is an adult with an advanced solid tumor such as melanoma, head and neck, liver or kidney cancer.

The rearrangement joins TRBV7-9 to TRBJ1-5; D ambiguous. Germline assignment: CDR1 SEHNR and CDR2 FQNEAQ (reference sequence). V lost 2 bases and J 1 base, leaving 9 bases between the germline ends. The CDR3 length is 15 residues. The CDR3 is CASSLTDGSNQPQHF. CDR3 bases: TGTGCCAGCAGCTTAACTGACGGGAGCAATCAGCCCCAGCATTTT.

The V call is TRBV7-2, the J call TRBJ2-5; D gene unclear. Per the germline V gene, CDR1 is SGHTA and CDR2 is FQGNSA. CDR3 size: 16 residues. Trimming shortened V by 2 bases and J by 5 bases, and 18 bases separated the two germline ends. CDR3 region: CASSLLGGNTQETQYF. The DNA of the CDR3 is TGTGCCAGCAGCTTATTGGGTGGAAACACCCAGGAGACCCAGTACTTC.

This chain joins TRBV28 and TRBJ2-1, with 14 bases matching TRBD2. The CDR3 length is 14 residues. Germline CDR1 and CDR2: MDHEN and SYDVKM. The trim removed 6 bases at V and 10 bases at J, leaving 5 bases unmatched. In DNA, the CDR3 is TGTGCCAGCAGGACTAGCGGGAGGGCCGGGGAGCAGTTCTTC. This translates into CASRTSGRAGEQFF.

This clone was found once. V usage is TRBV27 and J usage is TRBJ1-1; D is unresolved. CDR3 size: 14 residues. Germline V lookup: CDR1 MNHEY, CDR2 SMNVEV (reference sequence). V was clipped by 2 bases and J by 5 bases, with 12 bases between them. CDR3 coding DNA: TGTGCCAGCAGTTTAGATGGGGAGTGGACTGAAGCTTTCTTT. It translates to CASSLDGEWTEAFF.

The rearrangement uses TRBV14 and TRBJ2-5, with D unclear. Per the germline V gene, CDR1 is SGHDN and CDR2 is FVKESK. The CDR3 loop spans 12 amino acids. V lost 4 bases, J lost 5 bases, and 8 bases lay in between. This CDR3 reads CASSLNSETQYF. In nucleotides, the CDR3 is TGTGCCAGCAGCCTTAATAGCGAGACCCAGTACTTC.

The chain carries TRBV10-2 and TRBJ2-3; 9 bases are shared with TRBD1. CDR1 is WSHSY and CDR2 is SAAADI in the germline V gene. Losses at the gene ends were 0 bases for V and 6 bases for J; bases not matched to a gene: 4. The CDR3 is 15 residues long. The CDR3 protein is CASSESGQGRDTQYF. The CDR3 DNA reads TGCGCCAGCAGTGAGTCGGGACAGGGAAGGGATACGCAGTATTTT.

The J gene is TRBJ1-1, the V gene TRBV11-2; a possible D gene is TRBD1 (5 bases). The germline V gene has CDR1 SGHAT and CDR2 FQNNGV. The CDR3 loop spans 13 amino acids. V lost 11 bases to trimming and J lost 4 bases, with 17 bases between them. The CDR3 nucleotides read TGTGCCGGGATACAGGTCCCTGGCACTGAAGCTTTCTTT. Protein product: CAGIQVPGTEAFF.

The chain joins TRBV2 to TRBJ1-4; no clear D. V was pared by 5 bases and J by 4 bases, with 11 bases between. CDR1 is SNHLY and CDR2 is FYNNEI in the germline V gene. The CDR3 totals 14 residues. The CDR3 region has the DNA TGTGCCAGCAGTTTAGGTCTGTTTAATGAAAAACTGTTTTTT. Encoded protein: CASSLGLFNEKLFF. Variable domain in full (rest from reference TRBV2 and TRBJ1-4): EPEVTQTPSHQVTQMGQEVILRCVPISNHLYFYWYRQILGQKVEFLVSFYNNEISEKSEIFDDQFSVERPDGSNFTLKIRSTKLEDSAMYFCASSLGLFNEKLFFGSGTQLSVL.

The chain combines TRBV5-6 with TRBJ2-3; unclear D gene. Germline CDR1 SGHDT, CDR2 YYEEEE. This CDR3 has 13 amino acids. The V and J ends lost 5 bases and 2 bases respectively, with 9 bases between them. The CDR3 DNA sequence: TGTGCCAGCAGACGGTTCGACACAGATACGCAGTATTTT. Amino acid sequence: CASRRFDTDTQYF.

The chain links TRBV6-5 to TRBJ2-5; 7 nucleotides match TRBD1. Germline CDR1 and CDR2: MNHEY and SVGAGI. Trimming cost V 2 bases and J 4 bases; bases outside gene matches: 4. The CDR3 consists of 14 residues. Here the CDR3 DNA reads TGTGCCAGCAGTTACAATAGGGGGCCAGAGACCCAGTACTTC. This encodes CASSYNRGPETQYF.

The chain has TRBV6-1 and TRBJ2-7, with TRBD2 identical over 7 bases. Germline V gene data show CDR1 as MNHNS and CDR2 as SASEGT. The CDR3 extends over 16 amino acids. The ends lost 4 bases at V and 3 bases at J; junction bases unmatched: 12. CDR3 region: CASSGGRGVGIYEQYF. CDR3 in DNA: TGTGCCAGCAGTGGGGGCCGGGGGGTCGGAATCTACGAGCAGTACTTC.

The chain couples TRBV30 to TRBJ2-3; 8 nucleotides match TRBD1. CDR3 length: 15 amino acids. Germline V gene sequence: CDR1 GTSNPN, CDR2 SVGIG (reference sequence). Trimming removed 2 bases from V and 5 bases from J; junction bases left unmatched: 9. In nucleotides, the CDR3 is TGTGCCTGGAGTTTTCCAGGGGGCATTGGAGATACGCAGTATTTT. Translating gives CAWSFPGGIGDTQYF.

This clone has only one observation. V is TRBV7-3 and J is TRBJ1-1; no clear D gene. CDR1 SGHTA and CDR2 FQGTGA come from the germline V gene. V was shortened by 5 bases and J by 0 bases, with 13 bases between the two germline ends. There are 15 residues in the CDR3. The CDR3 coding sequence is TGTGCCAGCAGCAGTTACCGGACCATGAACACTGAAGCTTTCTTT. Protein sequence: CASSSYRTMNTEAFF.

The chain joins TRBV5-5 to TRBJ1-6; D remains ambiguous. Deletions cut 0 bases from V and 7 bases from J, with 5 bases between. There are 13 residues in the CDR3. Per germline, CDR1 SGHKS and CDR2 YYEKEE (reference sequence). The CDR3 sequence is CASSLGTNSPLHF. DNA for the CDR3: TGTGCCAGCAGCTTGGGGACCAATTCACCCCTCCACTTT.

The chain recombines TRBV4-1 with TRBJ2-1, with 7 positions matching TRBD2. CDR3 length equals 16 residues. Germline V gene data show CDR1 as MGHRA and CDR2 as YSYEKL. V shed 0 bases and J 2 bases; nucleotides not matched to a gene: 4. The CDR3 DNA reads as TGCGCCAGCAGCCAAGAAACTAGCGAGGCCTACAATGAGCAGTTCTTC. Translated: CASSQETSEAYNEQFF.

CDR3 sequence reads: CASSPPGLPLVGNTIYF. CDR3 nucleotide sequence: TGTGCCAGCTCACCCCCGGGACTCCCGTTGGTTGGAAACACCATATATTTT. The chain carries TRBV18 and TRBJ1-3, with D tentatively TRBD1 (5 bases). CDR3 length equals 17 residues. The V gene lost 3 bases and the J gene lost 3 bases, with 18 bases spanning the gap. Germline V gene sequence: CDR1 KGHSH, CDR2 LQKENI.

The rearrangement joins TRBV11-2 to TRBJ1-1, with D unclear. The V end lost 2 bases, the J end lost 1 base, and 8 bases lay between the germline ends. The germline CDR1 and CDR2 sequences are SGHAT and FQNNGV. The CDR3 is 14 amino acids. The CDR3 nucleotides are TGTGCCAGCAGCTTACTCCGGGGGAACACTGAAGCTTTCTTT. Its protein is CASSLLRGNTEAFF.